The 4 T cell receptor beta chains reported below all come from one sample, sequenced in a study of blood T cell repertoires in COVID-19. This table comes from immunoSEQ multiplex PCR, and its TCRdb copy is limited to in-frame clones, with some not included. The data show 250,000 to 300,000 clones, about 91% seen once. Sequenced sample: PBMCs or T cells enriched from blood (not recorded which). These TCRs come from a human donor in a cohort exposed to, infected with or recovered from COVID-19 (not recorded which). The donor label of this sample is uncertain.

This rearrangement joins TRBV12-3 or TRBV12-4 to TRBJ2-1; D not resolved. Deletions cut 5 bases from V and 4 bases from J, with 6 bases between. CDR3 length: 12 amino acids. CDR3 sequence: CASSPPYNEQFF. The CDR3 DNA follows: TGTGCCAGCAGTCCCCCTTACAATGAGCAGTTCTTC.

This rearrangement joins TRBV4-1 to TRBJ1-2, with D possibly matching TRBD1 (5 bases). Germline loops: CDR1 MGHRA, CDR2 YSYEKL. The CDR3 is 15 amino acids. V was shortened by 3 bases and J by 3 bases, with 14 bases between the two germline ends. Written as DNA, the CDR3 is TGCGCCAGCAGCCATAGGGCCAAAGGGGACTATGGCTACACCTTC. It yields the protein CASSHRAKGDYGYTF.

The chain is built from TRBV5-4 and TRBJ1-2; D not certain. The CDR3 totals 12 residues. The germline gives CDR1 SGHNT, CDR2 YYREEE (reference sequence). Deletions cut 0 bases from V and 13 bases from J, with 13 bases between. Here the CDR3 reads CASSLVEGNITF. Here the CDR3 DNA reads TGTGCCAGCAGCTTGGTGGAGGGAAACATCACCTTC. Variable domain in full (rest from reference TRBV5-4 and TRBJ1-2): ETGVTQSPTHLIKTRGQQVTLRCSSQSGHNTVSWYQQALGQGPQFIFQYYREEENGRGNFPPRFSGLQFPNYSSELNVNALELDDSALYLCASSLVEGNITFGSGTRLTVV.

At least ten counts were recorded for this clone. V and J are TRBV4-2 and TRBJ1-5; 7 bases are shared with TRBD1. The V gene end was trimmed by 4 bases and the J gene end by 3 bases; junction bases not matched to a gene: 6. Germline loops: CDR1 LGHNA, CDR2 YNFKEQ. The CDR3 sequence is 15 residues long. The chain's CDR3 is CASSPSTGINQPQHF. The CDR3 region has the DNA TGTGCCAGCAGCCCATCGACAGGGATCAATCAGCCCCAGCATTTT.